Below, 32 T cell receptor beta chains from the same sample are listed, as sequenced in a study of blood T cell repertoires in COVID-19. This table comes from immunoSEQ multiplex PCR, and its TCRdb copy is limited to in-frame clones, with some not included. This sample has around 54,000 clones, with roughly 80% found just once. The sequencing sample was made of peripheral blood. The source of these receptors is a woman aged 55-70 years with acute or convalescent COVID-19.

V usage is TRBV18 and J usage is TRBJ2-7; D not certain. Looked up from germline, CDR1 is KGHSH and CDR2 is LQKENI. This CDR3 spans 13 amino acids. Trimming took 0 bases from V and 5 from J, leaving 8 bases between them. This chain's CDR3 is CASSPPMADEQYF. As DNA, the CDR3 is TGTGCCAGCTCACCACCGATGGCAGACGAGCAGTACTTC.

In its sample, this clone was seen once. The CDR3 DNA reads as TGTGCCAGCAGCCAAGATCTGGGGCCCTTCTACGAGCAGTACTTC. Protein: CASSQDLGPFYEQYF. This rearrangement joins TRBV3-1 (or the pseudogene TRBV3-2) to TRBJ2-7; tentative D call: TRBD1 (5 bases). CDR1 LGHDT and CDR2 YNNKEL come from the germline V gene (reference sequence). Trimming took off 0 bases at V and 3 bases at J, with 12 bases between the two ends. This CDR3 region has 15 residues.

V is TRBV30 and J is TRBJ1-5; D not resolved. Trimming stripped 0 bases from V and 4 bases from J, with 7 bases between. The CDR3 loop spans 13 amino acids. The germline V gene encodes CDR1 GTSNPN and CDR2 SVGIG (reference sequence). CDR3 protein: CAWSVTRNQPQHF. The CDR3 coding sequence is TGTGCCTGGAGTGTAACTAGGAATCAGCCCCAGCATTTT.

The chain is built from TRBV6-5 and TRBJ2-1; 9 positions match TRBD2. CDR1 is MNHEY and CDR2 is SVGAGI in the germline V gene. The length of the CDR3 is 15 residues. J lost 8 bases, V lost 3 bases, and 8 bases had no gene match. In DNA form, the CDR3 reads TGTGCCAGCAGTTATGGCGGGAGGGCCCTCCATGAGCAGTTCTTC. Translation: CASSYGGRALHEQFF.

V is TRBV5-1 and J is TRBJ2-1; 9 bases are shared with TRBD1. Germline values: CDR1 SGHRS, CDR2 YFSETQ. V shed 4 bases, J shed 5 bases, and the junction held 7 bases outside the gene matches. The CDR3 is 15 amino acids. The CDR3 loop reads CASSATGTGNNEQFF. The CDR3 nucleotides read TGCGCCAGCAGCGCCACCGGGACAGGGAACAATGAGCAGTTCTTC.

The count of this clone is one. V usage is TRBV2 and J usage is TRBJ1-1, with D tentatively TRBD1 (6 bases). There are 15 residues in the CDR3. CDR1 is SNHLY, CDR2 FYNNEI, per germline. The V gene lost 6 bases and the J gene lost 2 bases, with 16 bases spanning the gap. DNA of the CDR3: TGTGCCAGCAGAAAAGAACAGGGTTTAAACACTGAAGCTTTCTTT. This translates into CASRKEQGLNTEAFF.

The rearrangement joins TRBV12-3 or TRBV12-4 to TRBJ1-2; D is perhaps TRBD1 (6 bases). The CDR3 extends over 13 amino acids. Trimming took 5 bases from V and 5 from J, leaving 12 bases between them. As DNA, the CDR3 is TGTGCCAGCAGTCCCGGGACAACATATGGCTACACCTTC. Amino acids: CASSPGTTYGYTF.

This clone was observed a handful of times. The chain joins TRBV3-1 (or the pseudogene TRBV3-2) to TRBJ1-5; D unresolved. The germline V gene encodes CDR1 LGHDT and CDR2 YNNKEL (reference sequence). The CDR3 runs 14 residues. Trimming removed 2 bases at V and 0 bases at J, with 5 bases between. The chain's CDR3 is CASSQSGSNQPQHF. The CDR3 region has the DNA TGTGCCAGCAGCCAATCGGGTAGCAATCAGCCCCAGCATTTT.

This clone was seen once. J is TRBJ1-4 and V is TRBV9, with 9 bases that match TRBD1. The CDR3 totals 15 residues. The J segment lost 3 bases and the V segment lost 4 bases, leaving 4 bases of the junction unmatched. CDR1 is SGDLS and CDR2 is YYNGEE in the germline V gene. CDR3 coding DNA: TGTGCCAGCAGCCCCCGACAGGGGGCTAATGAAAAACTGTTTTTT. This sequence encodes CASSPRQGANEKLFF. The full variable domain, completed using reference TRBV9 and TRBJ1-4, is DSGVTQTPKHLITATGQRVTLRCSPRSGDLSVYWYQQSLDQGLQFLIQYYNGEERAKGNILERFSAQQFPDLHSELNLSSLELGDSALYFCASSPRQGANEKLFFGSGTQLSVL.

The CDR3 coding sequence is TGTGCCAGCAGCAAAGGTCTAGCGGGAGGAGTGAATGAGCAGTTCTTC. Amino acid sequence: CASSKGLAGGVNEQFF. V usage is TRBV21-1 and J usage is TRBJ2-1; the table's D call, TRBD2, was not checked against the DNA. TRBV21-1 is a pseudogene segment. The CDR3 length is 16 residues.

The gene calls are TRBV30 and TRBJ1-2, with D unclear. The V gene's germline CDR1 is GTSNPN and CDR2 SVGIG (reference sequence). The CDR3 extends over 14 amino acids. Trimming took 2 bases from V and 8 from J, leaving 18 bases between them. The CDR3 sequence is CAWSTGVGYGGYTF. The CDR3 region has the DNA TGTGCCTGGAGTACCGGGGTGGGTTATGGGGGCTACACCTTC.

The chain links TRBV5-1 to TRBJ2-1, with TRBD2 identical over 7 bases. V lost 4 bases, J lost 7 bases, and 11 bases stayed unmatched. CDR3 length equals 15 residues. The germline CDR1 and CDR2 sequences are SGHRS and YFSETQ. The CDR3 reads CASSPGTNALNEQFF. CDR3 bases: TGCGCCAGCAGCCCCGGGACTAACGCACTGAATGAGCAGTTCTTC.

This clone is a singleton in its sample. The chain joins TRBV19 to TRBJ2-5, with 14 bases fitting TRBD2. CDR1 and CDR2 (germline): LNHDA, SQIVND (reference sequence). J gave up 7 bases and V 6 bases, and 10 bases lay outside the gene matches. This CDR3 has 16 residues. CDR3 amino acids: CASSSGTSGGHPTQYF. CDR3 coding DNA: TGTGCCAGTAGCTCCGGGACTAGCGGGGGTCATCCGACCCAGTACTTC.

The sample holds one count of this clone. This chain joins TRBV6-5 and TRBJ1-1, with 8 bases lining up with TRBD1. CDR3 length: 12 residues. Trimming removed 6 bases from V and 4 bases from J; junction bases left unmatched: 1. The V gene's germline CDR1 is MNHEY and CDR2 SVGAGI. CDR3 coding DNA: TGTGCCAGCAGGACAGGGGCCACTGAAGCTTTCTTT. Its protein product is CASRTGATEAFF.

CDR3 loop: CASSLVGRVNEKLFF. As DNA, the CDR3 is TGTGCCAGCAGCTTAGTAGGCAGGGTTAATGAAAAACTGTTTTTT. The V gene is TRBV7-8, the J gene TRBJ1-4; tentative D call: TRBD1 (5 bases). Trimming took off 1 base at V and 4 bases at J, with 10 bases between the two ends. The CDR3 length is 15 residues. Germline loops: CDR1 SGHVS, CDR2 FQNEAQ.

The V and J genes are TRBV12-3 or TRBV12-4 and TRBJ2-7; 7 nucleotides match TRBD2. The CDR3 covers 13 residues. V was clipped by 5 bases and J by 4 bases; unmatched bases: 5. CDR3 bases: TGTGCCAGCAGTACTAGCGCGTTTTACGAGCAGTACTTC. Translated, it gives CASSTSAFYEQYF.

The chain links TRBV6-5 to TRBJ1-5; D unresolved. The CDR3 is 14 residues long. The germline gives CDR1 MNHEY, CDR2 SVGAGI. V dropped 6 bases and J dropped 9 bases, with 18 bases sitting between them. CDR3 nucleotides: TGTGCCAGCAGGGCGGCACTACGAGATGGGCCCCAGCATTTT. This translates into CASRAALRDGPQHF.

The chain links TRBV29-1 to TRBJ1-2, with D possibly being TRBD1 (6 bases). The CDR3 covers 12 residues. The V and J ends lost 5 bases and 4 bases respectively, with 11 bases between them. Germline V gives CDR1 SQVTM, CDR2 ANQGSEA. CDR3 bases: TGCAGCGTTCTCAAACAGGGCTATGGCTACACCTTC. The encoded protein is CSVLKQGYGYTF.

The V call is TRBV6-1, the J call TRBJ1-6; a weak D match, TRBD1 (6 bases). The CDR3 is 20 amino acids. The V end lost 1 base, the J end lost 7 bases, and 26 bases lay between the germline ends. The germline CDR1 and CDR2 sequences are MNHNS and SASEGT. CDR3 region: CASSEVPTGHGRVGNSPLHF. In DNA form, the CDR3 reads TGTGCCAGCAGTGAAGTACCGACAGGACACGGAAGGGTCGGAAATTCACCCCTCCACTTT.

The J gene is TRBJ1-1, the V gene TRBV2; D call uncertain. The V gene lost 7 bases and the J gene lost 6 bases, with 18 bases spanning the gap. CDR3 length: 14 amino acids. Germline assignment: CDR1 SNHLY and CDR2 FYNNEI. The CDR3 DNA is TGTGCCAGCATGTACGCAACGAGAACGGCTGAAGCTTTCTTT. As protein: CASMYATRTAEAFF.

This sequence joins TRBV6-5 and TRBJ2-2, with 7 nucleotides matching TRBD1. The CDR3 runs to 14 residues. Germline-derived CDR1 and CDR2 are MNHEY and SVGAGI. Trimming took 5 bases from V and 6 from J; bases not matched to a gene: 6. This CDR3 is CASSRYRGSGELFF. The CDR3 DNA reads TGTGCCAGCAGTCGGTACAGGGGATCCGGGGAGCTGTTTTTT.

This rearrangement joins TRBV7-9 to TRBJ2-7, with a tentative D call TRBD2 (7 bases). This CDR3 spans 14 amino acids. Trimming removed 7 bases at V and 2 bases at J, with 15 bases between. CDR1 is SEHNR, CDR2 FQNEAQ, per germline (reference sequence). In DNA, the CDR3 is TGTGCCAGCAAAGGAGGGGGGGCTCCCTACGAGCAGTACTTC. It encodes CASKGGGAPYEQYF.

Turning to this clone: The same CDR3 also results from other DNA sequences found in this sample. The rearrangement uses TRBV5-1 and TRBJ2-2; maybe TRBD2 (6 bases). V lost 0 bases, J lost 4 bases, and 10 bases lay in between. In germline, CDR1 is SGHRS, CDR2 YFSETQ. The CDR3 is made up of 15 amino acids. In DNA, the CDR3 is TGCGCCAGCAGCTTGGGTCAGGGAGGCACCGGGGAGCTGTTTTTT. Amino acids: CASSLGQGGTGELFF.

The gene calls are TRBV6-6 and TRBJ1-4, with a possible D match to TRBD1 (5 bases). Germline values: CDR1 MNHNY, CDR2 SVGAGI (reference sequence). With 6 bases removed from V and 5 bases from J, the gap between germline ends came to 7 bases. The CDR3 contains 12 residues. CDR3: CASSPGNEKLFF. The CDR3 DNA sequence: TGTGCCAGCAGCCCAGGGAATGAAAAACTGTTTTTT.

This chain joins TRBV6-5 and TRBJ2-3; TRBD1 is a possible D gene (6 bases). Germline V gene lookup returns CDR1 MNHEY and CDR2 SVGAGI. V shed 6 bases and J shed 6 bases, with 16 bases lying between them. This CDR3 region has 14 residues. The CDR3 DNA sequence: TGTGCCAGCAGCCGGGACATAGCCCTGGATACGCAGTATTTT. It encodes CASSRDIALDTQYF.

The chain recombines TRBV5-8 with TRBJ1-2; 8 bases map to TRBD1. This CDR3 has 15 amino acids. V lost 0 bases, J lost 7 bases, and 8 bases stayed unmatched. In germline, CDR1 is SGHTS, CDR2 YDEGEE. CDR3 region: CASSLVPGQVSGYTF. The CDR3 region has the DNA TGTGCCAGCAGCTTGGTCCCGGGACAGGTGTCTGGCTACACCTTC.

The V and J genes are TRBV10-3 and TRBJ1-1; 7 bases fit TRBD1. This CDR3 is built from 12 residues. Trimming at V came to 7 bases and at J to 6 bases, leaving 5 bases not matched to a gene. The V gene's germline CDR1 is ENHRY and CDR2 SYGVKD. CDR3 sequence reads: CAIMGQGAEAFF. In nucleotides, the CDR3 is TGTGCCATCATGGGGCAGGGGGCTGAAGCTTTCTTT.

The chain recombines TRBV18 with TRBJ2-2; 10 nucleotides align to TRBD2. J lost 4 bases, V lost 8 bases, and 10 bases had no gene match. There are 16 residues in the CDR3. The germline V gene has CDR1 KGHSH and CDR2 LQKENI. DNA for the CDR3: TGTGCCAGCGCCCCACTAGCGGGACGGGGCACCGGGGAGCTGTTTTTT. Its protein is CASAPLAGRGTGELFF.

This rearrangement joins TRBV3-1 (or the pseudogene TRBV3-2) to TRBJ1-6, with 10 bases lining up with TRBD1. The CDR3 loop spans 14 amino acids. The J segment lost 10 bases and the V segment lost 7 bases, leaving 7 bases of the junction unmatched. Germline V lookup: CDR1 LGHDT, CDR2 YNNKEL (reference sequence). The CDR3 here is CASNSGQGNSPLHF. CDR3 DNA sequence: TGTGCCAGCAATTCGGGACAGGGGAACTCACCCCTCCACTTT.

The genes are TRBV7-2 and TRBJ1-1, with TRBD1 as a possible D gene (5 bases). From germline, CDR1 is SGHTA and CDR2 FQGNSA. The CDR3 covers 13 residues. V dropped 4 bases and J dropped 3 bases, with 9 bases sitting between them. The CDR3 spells CASSSQGYTEAFF. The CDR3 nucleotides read TGTGCCAGCAGCTCCCAGGGTTACACTGAAGCTTTCTTT.

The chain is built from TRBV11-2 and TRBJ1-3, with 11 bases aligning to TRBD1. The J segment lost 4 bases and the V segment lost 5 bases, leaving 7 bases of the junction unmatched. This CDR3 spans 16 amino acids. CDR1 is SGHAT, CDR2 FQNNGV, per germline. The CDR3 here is CASSPGQGASGNTIYF. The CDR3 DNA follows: TGTGCCAGCAGCCCCGGACAGGGGGCGAGCGGAAACACCATATATTTT.

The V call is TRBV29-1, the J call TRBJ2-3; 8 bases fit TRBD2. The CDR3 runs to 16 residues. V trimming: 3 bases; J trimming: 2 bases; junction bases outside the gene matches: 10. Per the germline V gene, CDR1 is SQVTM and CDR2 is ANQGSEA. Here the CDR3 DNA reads TGCAGCGTTGAGCTGTACCAGCGGGGGTACACAGATACGCAGTATTTT. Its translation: CSVELYQRGYTDTQYF.